This is a list of T cell receptor beta chains from one sample in a study of cytomegalovirus exposure and HLA in healthy donors. TCRdb's table, derived via immunoSEQ multiplex PCR, lists solely in-frame clones and lacks some. The sample yields under 250,000 clones, around 77% seen once. The source material was PBMCs. The receptors stem from a woman in her thirties in good health and CMV-seronegative. Both conserved end residues are part of each CDR3. A D gene is named only where the DNA matches it firmly. Part of the rows lack a size; the others show once, few, many or a class for expanded clones.

size	V	D	J	DNA	CDR3
-	TRBV19	TRBD1	TRBJ1-5	TGTGCCAGTAGTCCCAACCGGGACAGGGATTATAGCAATCAGCCCCAGCATTTT	CASSPNRDRDYSNQPQHF
few	TRBV30	-	TRBJ1-1	TGTGCCTGGAGTGGCTTACACCGTACCGCTGAAGCTTTCTTT	CAWSGLHRTAEAFF
-	TRBV6-1	-	TRBJ1-5	TGTGCCATCTCAACGGACAGTACTGGGCCCCAGCATTTT	CAISTDSTGPQHF
-	TRBV25-1	-	TRBJ1-5	TGTGCCAGCAGTGAGAAGAACAGGGTCCAGTATAGCAATCAGCCCCAGCATTTT	CASSEKNRVQYSNQPQHF
few	TRBV10-3	-	TRBJ1-4	TGTGCCATCGCAGACAGTACCCAGAAGGAAAAACTGTTTTTT	CAIADSTQKEKLFF
-	TRBV27	TRBD1	TRBJ2-5	TGTGCCAGCAGTTTATTCGACAGGGGCGGAGAGACCCAGTACTTC	CASSLFDRGGETQYF
-	TRBV25-1	-	TRBJ2-4	TGTGCCAGCAGTTTCAGGTCTAAGGACATTCAGTACTTC	CASSFRSKDIQYF
-	TRBV5-1	-	TRBJ2-7	TGCGCCAGCACTGATACGGGTACAGGACCCTACGAGCAGTACTTC	CASTDTGTGPYEQYF
few	TRBV14	-	TRBJ1-4	TGTGCCAGCAGCCAAGTCGGGACAATCCCCGGGGAAAAACTGTTTTTT	CASSQVGTIPGEKLFF
-	TRBV9	TRBD2	TRBJ2-1	TGTGCCAGCTCGTACTCGGGACTAGCGGTTGAGCAGTTCTTC	CASSYSGLAVEQFF
-	TRBV11-2	TRBD1	TRBJ2-2	TGTGCCAGCAGCTTAGAGCTACAGGGGGGCACCGGGGAGCTGTTTTTT	CASSLELQGGTGELFF
-	TRBV29-1	TRBD1	TRBJ2-1	TGCAGCTCCAGGGGGGGACAGGGGGCATATGAGCAGTTCTTC	CSSRGGQGAYEQFF
-	TRBV5-6	TRBD2	TRBJ2-5	TGTGCCAGCAGCTTGGTGGCGGGAGGCGGAGAGACCCAGTACTTC	CASSLVAGGGETQYF
-	TRBV5-1	-	TRBJ2-5	TGCGCCAGCAGCTTGTTGGGCAGCCAAGAGACCCAGTACTTC	CASSLLGSQETQYF
few	TRBV7-9	TRBD1	TRBJ1-4	TGTGCCAGCAGCTTAGTCAGGGGGCATGAAAAACTGTTTTTT	CASSLVRGHEKLFF
-	TRBV19	TRBD2	TRBJ2-5	TGTGCCAGTAGCGAGCGGGGTGGGGAGACCCAGTACTTC	CASSERGGETQYF
once	TRBV9	-	TRBJ2-5	TGTGCCAGCAGCTTTATGACAGGCCAAGAGACCCAGTACTTC	CASSFMTGQETQYF
-	TRBV5-8	-	TRBJ2-1	TGTGCCAGCAGCGGGCCCTTCAAGCGGGTCCACAATGAGCAGTTCTTC	CASSGPFKRVHNEQFF
-	TRBV6-6	TRBD1	TRBJ1-2	TGTGCCAGCAGCAAACGACAGGGTAAGGCTGGCTACACCTTC	CASSKRQGKAGYTF
-	TRBV27	TRBD1	TRBJ1-4	TGTGCCAGCAGTGGCCGGGACAGGGGACCTACGGAAAAACTGTTTTTT	CASSGRDRGPTEKLFF
-	TRBV6-5	-	TRBJ1-5	TGTGCCAGCAGTGTGGGCCAGAATAGCAATCAGCCCCAGCATTTT	CASSVGQNSNQPQHF
-	TRBV2	-	TRBJ1-4	TGTGCCAGCAGCCAGGGTGCTGAAAAACTGTTTTTT	CASSQGAEKLFF
-	TRBV4-1	TRBD2	TRBJ2-5	TGCGCCAGCAGACCTACCGGGACTAACGGGGTGGCCCAGTACTTC	CASRPTGTNGVAQYF
-	TRBV6-5	TRBD1	TRBJ1-2	TGTGCCAGCAGTCACAACGACAGGGCGGATGGCTACACCTTC	CASSHNDRADGYTF
-	TRBV11-3	TRBD2	TRBJ2-7	TGTGCCAGCAGCTTAACTAGCGGATCCTACGAGCAGTACTTC	CASSLTSGSYEQYF
once	TRBV21-1	-	TRBJ2-2	TGTGCCAGCGGGTTAGCGGTCGTAGGAGTCGCCGGGGAGCTGTTTTTT	CASGLAVVGVAGELFF
-	TRBV7-9	TRBD2	TRBJ2-1	TGTGCCAGCAGGTTGACTAGCGGGCCAGAGCAGTTCTTC	CASRLTSGPEQFF
-	TRBV9	-	TRBJ1-6	TGTGCCAGCAGCGTAGGCGGTTATAATTCACCCCTCCACTTT	CASSVGGYNSPLHF
-	TRBV27	TRBD1	TRBJ1-4	TGTGCCAGCAGCCGGATAGACAGGGGGCGACCTAATGAAAAACTGTTTTTT	CASSRIDRGRPNEKLFF
-	TRBV2	-	TRBJ2-7	TGTGCCAGCAGTGAAGCGGGGGCCACCTACGAGCAGTACTTC	CASSEAGATYEQYF
-	TRBV18	-	TRBJ1-4	TGTGCCAGCTCACCCCCCGGACAAGTTGAAAAACTGTTTTTT	CASSPPGQVEKLFF
-	TRBV2	-	TRBJ2-7	TGTGCCAGCAGTGAAGGTTTCGGGGACTTCCCCTACGAGCAGTACTTC	CASSEGFGDFPYEQYF
-	TRBV28	-	TRBJ2-1	TGTGCCAGCAGTGGTGTTAAAGCACCTCCCGGCAATGAGCAGTTCTTC	CASSGVKAPPGNEQFF
-	TRBV10-3	-	TRBJ2-3	TGTGCCATCAAGAGCTTTCCAGATACGCAGTATTTT	CAIKSFPDTQYF
once	TRBV29-1	TRBD1	TRBJ1-1	TGCAGCGTCGCCAGGACAGGCAACACTGAAGCTTTCTTT	CSVARTGNTEAFF
-	TRBV2	TRBD2	TRBJ2-1	TGTGCCAGCTCACTTCATGGGGGGGGTTGGGATGAGCAGTTCTTC	CASSLHGGGWDEQFF
-	TRBV11-2	-	TRBJ2-7	TGTGCCAGCAGCACCGGACAGCCTTACGAGCAGTACTTC	CASSTGQPYEQYF
-	TRBV5-6	TRBD1	TRBJ2-6	TGTGCCAGCAGCAAGGGACAGGGGGCGTTTGGGGCTAACGTCCTGACTTTC	CASSKGQGAFGANVLTF
-	TRBV21-1	-	TRBJ1-2	TGTGCCAGCAGCAAACAGGCAGGGGAAGGGGGCTATGGCTACACCTTC	CASSKQAGEGGYGYTF
-	TRBV30	-	TRBJ1-5	TGTGCCTGGAGTCCTAGGGGGTTCTTAAATCAGCCCCAGCATTTT	CAWSPRGFLNQPQHF
-	TRBV27	TRBD2	TRBJ2-7	TGTGCCAGCAAAGCAGCGGGGGGACATCCCGAGCAGTACTTC	CASKAAGGHPEQYF
-	TRBV28	-	TRBJ1-3	TGTGCCAGCAGGACCGGACAGAACTCTGGAAACACCATATATTTT	CASRTGQNSGNTIYF
-	TRBV2	-	TRBJ1-5	TGTGCCAGTTCGGGTCCTAGCAATCAGCCCCAGCATTTT	CASSGPSNQPQHF
few	TRBV20-1	TRBD2	TRBJ2-1	TGCAGTGCTAGAGTCGCGGGAGTGGTGTTCTTC	CSARVAGVVFF
-	TRBV16	-	TRBJ1-3	TGTGCCAGCAGCCAATCGATCGGGGCTGGAAACACCATATATTTT	CASSQSIGAGNTIYF
-	TRBV9	TRBD2	TRBJ2-2	TGTGCCAGCAGCCCCCAGCGGGGGAACACCGGGGAGCTGTTTTTT	CASSPQRGNTGELFF
-	TRBV27	TRBD1	TRBJ2-1	TGTGCCAGCAGTTTACACAGGGGGACTTCAAATGAGCAGTTCTTC	CASSLHRGTSNEQFF
-	TRBV13	TRBD2	TRBJ2-5	TGTGCCAGCAGCCAGCGGACTAGCGGGACTCAAGAGACCCAGTACTTC	CASSQRTSGTQETQYF
few	TRBV5-8	-	TRBJ1-1	TGTGCCAGCAGCCCCCCCGGGGAGAACACTGAAGCTTTCTTT	CASSPPGENTEAFF
-	TRBV4-1	-	TRBJ2-2	TGCGCCAGCAGCCAGGGGGGTCTAAGGAACACCGGGGAGCTGTTTTTT	CASSQGGLRNTGELFF
-	TRBV4-1	TRBD1	TRBJ2-3	TGCGCCAGCAGCCAAAGGGACAGGGGATCCACAGATACGCAGTATTTT	CASSQRDRGSTDTQYF
-	TRBV27	-	TRBJ1-6	TGTGCCAGCAGTTTTGGACAGCCCCAAGGGTATTCACCCCTCCACTTT	CASSFGQPQGYSPLHF